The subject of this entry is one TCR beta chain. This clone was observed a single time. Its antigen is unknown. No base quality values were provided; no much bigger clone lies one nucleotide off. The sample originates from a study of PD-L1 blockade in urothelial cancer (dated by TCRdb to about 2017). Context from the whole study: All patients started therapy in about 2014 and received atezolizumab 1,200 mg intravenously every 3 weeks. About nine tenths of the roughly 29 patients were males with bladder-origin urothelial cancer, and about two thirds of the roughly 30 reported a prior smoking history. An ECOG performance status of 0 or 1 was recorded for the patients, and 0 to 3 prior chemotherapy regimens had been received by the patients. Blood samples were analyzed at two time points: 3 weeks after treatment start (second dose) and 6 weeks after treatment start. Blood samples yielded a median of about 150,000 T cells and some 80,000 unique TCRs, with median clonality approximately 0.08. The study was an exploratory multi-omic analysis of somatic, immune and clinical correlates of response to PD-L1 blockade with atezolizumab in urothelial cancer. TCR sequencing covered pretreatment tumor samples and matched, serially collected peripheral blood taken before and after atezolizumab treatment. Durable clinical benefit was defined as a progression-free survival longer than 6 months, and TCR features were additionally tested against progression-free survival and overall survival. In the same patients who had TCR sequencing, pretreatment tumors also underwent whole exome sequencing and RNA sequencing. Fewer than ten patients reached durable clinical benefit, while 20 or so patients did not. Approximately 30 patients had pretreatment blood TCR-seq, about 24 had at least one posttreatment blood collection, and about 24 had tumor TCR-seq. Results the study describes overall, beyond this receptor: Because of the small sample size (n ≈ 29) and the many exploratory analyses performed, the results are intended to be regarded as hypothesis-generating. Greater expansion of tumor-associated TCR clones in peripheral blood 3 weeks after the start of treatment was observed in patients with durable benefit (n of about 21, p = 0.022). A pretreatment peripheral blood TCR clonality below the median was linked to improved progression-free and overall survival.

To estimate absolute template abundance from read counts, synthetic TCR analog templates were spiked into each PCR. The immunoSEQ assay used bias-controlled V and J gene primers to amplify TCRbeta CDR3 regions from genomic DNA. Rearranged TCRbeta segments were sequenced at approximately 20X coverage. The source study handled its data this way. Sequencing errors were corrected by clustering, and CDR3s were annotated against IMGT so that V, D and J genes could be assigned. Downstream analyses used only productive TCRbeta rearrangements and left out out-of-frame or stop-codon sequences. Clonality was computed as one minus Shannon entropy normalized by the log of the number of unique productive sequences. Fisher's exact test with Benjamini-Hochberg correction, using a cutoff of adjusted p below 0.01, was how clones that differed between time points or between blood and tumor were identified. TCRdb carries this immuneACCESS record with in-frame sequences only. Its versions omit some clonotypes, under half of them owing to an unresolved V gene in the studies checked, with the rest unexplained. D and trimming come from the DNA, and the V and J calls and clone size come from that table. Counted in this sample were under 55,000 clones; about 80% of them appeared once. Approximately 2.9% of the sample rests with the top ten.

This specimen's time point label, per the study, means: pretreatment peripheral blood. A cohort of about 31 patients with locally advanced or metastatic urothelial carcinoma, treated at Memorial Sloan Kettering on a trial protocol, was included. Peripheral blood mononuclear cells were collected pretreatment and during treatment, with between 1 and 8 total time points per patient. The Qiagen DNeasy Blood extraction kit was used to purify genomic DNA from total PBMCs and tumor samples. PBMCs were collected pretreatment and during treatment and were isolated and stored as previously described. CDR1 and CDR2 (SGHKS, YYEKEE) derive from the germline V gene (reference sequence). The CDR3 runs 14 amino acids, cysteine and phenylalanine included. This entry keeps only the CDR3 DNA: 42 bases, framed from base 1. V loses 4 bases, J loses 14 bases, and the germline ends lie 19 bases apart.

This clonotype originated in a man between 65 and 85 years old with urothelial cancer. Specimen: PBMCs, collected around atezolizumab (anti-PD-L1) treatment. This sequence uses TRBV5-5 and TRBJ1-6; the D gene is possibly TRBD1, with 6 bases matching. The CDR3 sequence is CASSPGTPLLTLHF. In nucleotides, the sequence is TGTGCCAGCAGCCCCGGGACACCGCTATTGACCCTCCACTTT.